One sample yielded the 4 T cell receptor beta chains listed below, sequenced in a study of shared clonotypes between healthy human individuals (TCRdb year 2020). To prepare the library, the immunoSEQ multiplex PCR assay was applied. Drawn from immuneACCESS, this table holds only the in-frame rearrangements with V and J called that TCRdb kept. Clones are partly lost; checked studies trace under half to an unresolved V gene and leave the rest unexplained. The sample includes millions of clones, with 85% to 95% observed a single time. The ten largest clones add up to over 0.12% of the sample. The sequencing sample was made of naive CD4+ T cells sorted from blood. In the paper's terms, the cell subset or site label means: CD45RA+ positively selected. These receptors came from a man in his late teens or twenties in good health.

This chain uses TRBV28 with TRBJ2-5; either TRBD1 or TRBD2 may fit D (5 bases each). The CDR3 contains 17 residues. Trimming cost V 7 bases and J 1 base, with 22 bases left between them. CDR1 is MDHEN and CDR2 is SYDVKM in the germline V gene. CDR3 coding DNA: TGTGCCAGCACCTACGGCTGGGGACGGGGACCCCAAGAGACCCAGTACTTC. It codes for CASTYGWGRGPQETQYF.

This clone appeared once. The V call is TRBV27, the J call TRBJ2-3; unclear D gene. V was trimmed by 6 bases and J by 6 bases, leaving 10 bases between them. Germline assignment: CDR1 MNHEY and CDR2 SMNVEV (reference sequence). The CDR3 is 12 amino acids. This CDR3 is CASRSLGDTQYF. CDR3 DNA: TGTGCCAGCAGATCCCTGGGGGATACGCAGTATTTT.

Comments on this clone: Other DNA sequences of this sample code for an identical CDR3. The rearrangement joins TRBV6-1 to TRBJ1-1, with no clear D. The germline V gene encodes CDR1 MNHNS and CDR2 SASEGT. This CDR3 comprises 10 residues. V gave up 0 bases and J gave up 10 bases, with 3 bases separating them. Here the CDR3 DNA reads TGTGCCAGCAGTGAAGCGAGAGCTTTCTTT. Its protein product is CASSEARAFF.

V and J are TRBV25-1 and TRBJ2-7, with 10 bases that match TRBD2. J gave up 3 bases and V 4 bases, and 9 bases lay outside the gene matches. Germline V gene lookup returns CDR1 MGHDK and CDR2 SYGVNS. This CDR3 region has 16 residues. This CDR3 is CASSGFGTSEVYEQYF. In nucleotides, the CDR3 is TGTGCCAGCAGTGGCTTCGGGACTAGCGAGGTCTACGAGCAGTACTTC.